The T cell receptor (beta chain) under discussion was sequenced for a study of T-cell reconstitution after alpha-beta-depleted transplantation in children listed by TCRdb under 2016. At the level of the whole study: Using TCR repertoire profiling, the study quantitatively followed how T-cell immune reconstitution unfolded in children after TCRalphabeta/CD19-depleted allogeneic hematopoietic cell transplantation. On the study overall, not on this receptor specifically: The high TCRbeta diversity at day 60 in some patients was ascribed to recipient T cells and intrathymic progenitors that had survived conditioning. About two months after transplant, the apparently early recovery of alphabetaT-cell counts reportedly depended on just several hundred clones that had expanded rapidly and came from non-depleted graft cells. Over the following months the frequencies of hyperexpanded clones went down, and after one year T-cell counts and TCRbeta diversity were mostly credited to newly produced T cells.

V loses 5 bases, J loses 8 bases, and the germline ends lie 16 bases apart. Including cysteine and phenylalanine, the CDR3 has 14 amino acids. Here the CDR3 DNA is all that survives: 42 bases in frame from base 1. To prepare the library, PCR was applied. The reads were generated on an Illumina HiSeq 2500. TCR library preparation used molecular barcoding, with unique molecular identifiers applied to normalize quantification of the TCRbeta repertoire. The public reads were quality trimmed at Q25 with fastp and then assembled into clones with MiXCR by TCRdb, keeping productive beta chains. Identical CDR3 protein sequences are pooled into one entry, listed with their most common genes and DNA. The sample table records a few hundred thousand distinct CDR3 sequences; over 10% of these occur just once. In total, the top ten clones hold over 2% of the sample. There are many counts of this clonotype. Its antigen is still unknown. Qualities for individual bases were not recorded, and no much larger clone is one base off.

The treatment or condition label, read with the paper, signifies: allogeneic hematopoietic cell transplantation with graft depleted of TCRalphabeta T cells and CD19 B cells. The transplant recipients were children given TCRalphabeta/CD19-depleted allogeneic hematopoietic cell grafts. The source is a male patient under 18 who had a stem cell transplant for acute myeloid leukemia, so the T cells may come from the graft donor. This receptor chain uses TRBV12-3 or TRBV12-4 and TRBJ2-1; perhaps TRBD1 is the D gene, with 5 bases matching. The specimen comprised PBMCs, mostly from graft donor cells, sampled 360 days after TCRalphabeta/CD19-depleted stem cell transplant. The base sequence is TGTGCCAGCAGTCTCGTGGCAGGGCATCATGAGCAGTTCTTC. Its amino acids are CASSLVAGHHEQFF.